The clone carrying this T cell receptor (beta chain) was observed a few times. Its antigen is currently unknown. Trimming pared 6 bases from V and 3 bases from J, leaving 15 bases between. This CDR3 comprises 14 residues. The use of a sample-barcoded 5' primer and a J-beta primer mix characterized a second PCR of roughly 6 to 11 cycles. Each cDNA molecule was tagged by a template-switch adaptor that had 12 random nucleotides. TCRdb recomputed calls from the 5' RACE reads with MiXCR, one row per CDR3 protein. The sample contains about 670,000 distinct CDR3 sequences, approximately 52% of which appear only once. This specimen belongs to a study of blood T cells in healthy people across ages. The total RNA that was extracted per sample amounted to at least 5.5 micrograms. Broader study findings: In the absence of known donor CMV status, changes in expanded clonotypes were possibly confounded. The percentage of naive T cells correlated strongly with TCR beta diversity.

Sequencing used blood. The receptor was isolated from an elderly woman in good health. The V gene is TRBV12-3 or TRBV12-4, the J gene TRBJ2-7; no firm D call. Written as DNA, the CDR3 is TGTGCCAGCAGGGGGTTGGGCTCGCGCTACGAGCAGTACTTC. Its protein product is CASRGLGSRYEQYF.